Presented here are 3 T cell receptor beta chains from one specimen sequenced in a study of blood T cell repertoires in COVID-19. Sequenced by immunoSEQ multiplex PCR; TCRdb stores in-frame clones only, minus some. The sample has about 120,000 clones; about four fifths are singletons. Sequenced sample: peripheral blood. All receptors derive from a man between 70 and 80 years old with acute or convalescent COVID-19.

The chain couples TRBV5-5 to TRBJ1-2; 7 bases fit TRBD1. The CDR3 is 14 amino acids. The trim removed 0 bases at V and 5 bases at J, leaving 4 bases unmatched. Germline lookup yields CDR1 SGHKS and CDR2 YYEKEE (reference sequence). The CDR3 DNA is TGTGCCAGCAGCTTGGGGGGGACAGATTATGGCTACACCTTC. Translating it yields CASSLGGTDYGYTF.

V and J are TRBV7-3 and TRBJ1-6; D unresolved. This CDR3 comprises 12 residues. The V gene lost 3 bases and the J gene lost 7 bases, with 4 bases spanning the gap. Germline CDR1 and CDR2: SGHTA and FQGTGA. Here the CDR3 reads CASSLRNSPLHF. The CDR3 coding sequence is TGTGCCAGCAGCTTGAGGAATTCACCCCTCCACTTT.

For this clone: A junction end diverges from the germline sequence, so it may reflect a read error. The rearrangement links TRBV6-2 or TRBV6-3 to TRBJ1-1, with 7 bases lining up with TRBD1. Germline V gene lookup returns CDR1 MNHEY and CDR2 SVGEGT. CDR3 length: 11 residues. The CDR3 protein is CASSQGQILLF. The DNA of the CDR3 is TGTGCCAGCAGCCAGGGACAGATCCTCCTCTTT.